This T cell receptor (beta chain) was found in a study of human T cells and chemical hapten exposure. MiXCR, run by TCRdb on the RACE reads, gives a single entry per CDR3 protein. The sample has roughly 100,000 distinct CDR3 sequences, approximately 9.9% seen once; the top ten hold roughly 3.2%. Stated time point: patch test 1, 2 weeks after DPC sensitization. Regarding treatment: therapeutic diphenylcyclopropenone sensitization with weekly scalp DPC. Germline V CDR1 and CDR2: SQVTM, ANQGSEA. CDR3 size: 11 residues. Trimming took 8 bases from V and 4 from J, leaving 8 bases between them. The sequencing here drew on whole blood, taken in connection with sensitization to the hapten diphenylcyclopropenone (DPC). The clonotype comes from a middle-aged woman with alopecia areata. Some clones in this sample may be carry-over from other donors' samples. The genes are TRBV29-1 and TRBJ2-2; no firm D call. This CDR3 is CSISRTGELFF. CDR3 DNA sequence: TGCAGCATCTCTCGCACCGGGGAGCTGTTTTTT.